This T cell receptor beta chain was identified during a study of blood T cell repertoires in COVID-19. About the study: Acute and convalescent COVID-19 specimens originated in the United States, Italy and Spain. T cells, B-cell-depleted T cells, or PBMCs provided the cDNA or gDNA that served as material.

As handled by the study authors: Amplification from reference gene primers served as the basis for estimated nucleated cell counts. Method: immunoSEQ multiplex PCR; TCRdb's copy keeps in-frame clones and lacks some. V and J calls and clone size are those listed in that table; D and trimming were worked out from the DNA. The profile shows 90,000 or so clones, approximately 92% of them singletons. The CDR3 is 17 residues long. Germline V gene lookup returns CDR1 SGHTA and CDR2 FQGTGA. Trimming removed 5 bases from V and 6 bases from J; junction bases left unmatched: 12. J is TRBJ2-1 and V is TRBV7-3; 11 bases fit TRBD2. The receptor was isolated from a woman of 80 years or more with active COVID-19. The sequenced sample was peripheral blood. CDR3 nucleotides: TGTGCCAGCAGCAGAGACTCGCCGGGACTAGCGGCCAATGAGCAGTTCTTC. Amino acids: CASSRDSPGLAANEQFF.